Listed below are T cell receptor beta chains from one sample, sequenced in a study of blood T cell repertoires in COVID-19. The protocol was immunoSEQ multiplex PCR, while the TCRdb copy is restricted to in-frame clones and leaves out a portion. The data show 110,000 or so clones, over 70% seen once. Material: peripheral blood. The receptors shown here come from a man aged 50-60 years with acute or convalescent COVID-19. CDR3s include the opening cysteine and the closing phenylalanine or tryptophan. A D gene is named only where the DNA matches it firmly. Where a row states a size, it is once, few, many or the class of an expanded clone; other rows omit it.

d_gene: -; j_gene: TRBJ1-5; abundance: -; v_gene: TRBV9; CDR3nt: TGTGCCAGCAGCGTAGGTGGGGGGGTTAATCAGCCCCAGCATTTT; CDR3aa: CASSVGGGVNQPQHF
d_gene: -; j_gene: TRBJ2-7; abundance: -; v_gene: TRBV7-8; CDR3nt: TGTGCCAGCAGCTTAGAGGACAGCTTCTACGAGCAGTACTTC; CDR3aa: CASSLEDSFYEQYF
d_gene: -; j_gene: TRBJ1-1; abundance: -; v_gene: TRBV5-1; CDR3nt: TGCGCCAGCAGACCCCACCCCGGCAGGGCAATGAACACTGAAGCTTTCTTT; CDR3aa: CASRPHPGRAMNTEAFF
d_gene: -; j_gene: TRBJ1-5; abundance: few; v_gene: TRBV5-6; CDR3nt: TGTGCCAGCAGCTTGGGGAGAAGTCAGCCCCAGCATTTT; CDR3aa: CASSLGRSQPQHF
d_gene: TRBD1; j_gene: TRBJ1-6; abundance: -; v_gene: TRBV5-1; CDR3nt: TGCGCCAGCAGCTTGGTCGCAGGGGGCAGTAGGGCACCCCTCCACTTT; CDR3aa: CASSLVAGGSRAPLHF
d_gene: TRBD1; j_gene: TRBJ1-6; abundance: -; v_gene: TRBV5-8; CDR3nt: TGTGCCAGCAGCTCGGTCGGGACAGGGGGATCACCCCTCCACTTT; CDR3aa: CASSSVGTGGSPLHF
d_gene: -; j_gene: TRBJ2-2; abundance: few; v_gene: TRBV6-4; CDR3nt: TGTGCCAGCAGTGCAATACAGGGTTCCGCCGGGGAGCTGTTTTTT; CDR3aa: CASSAIQGSAGELFF
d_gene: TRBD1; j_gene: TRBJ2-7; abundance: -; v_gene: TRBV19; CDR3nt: TGTGCCAGTAGCCGGACAGGGGAAAGCTACGAGCAGTACTTC; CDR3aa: CASSRTGESYEQYF
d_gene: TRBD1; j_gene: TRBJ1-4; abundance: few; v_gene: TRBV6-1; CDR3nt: TGTGCCAGCAGTGAAGGGAGGACAGGGGCGGAAAAACTGTTTTTT; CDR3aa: CASSEGRTGAEKLFF
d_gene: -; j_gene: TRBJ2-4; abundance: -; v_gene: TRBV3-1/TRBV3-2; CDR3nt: TGTGCCAGCAGCCAAGTTTTGCGTCAGGGTAATTCCAAAAACATTCAGTACTTC; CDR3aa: CASSQVLRQGNSKNIQYF
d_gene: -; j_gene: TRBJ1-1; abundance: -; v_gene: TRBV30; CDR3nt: TGTGCCTGGAACGAGGGGGGGGGTACTGAAGCTTTCTTT; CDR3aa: CAWNEGGGTEAFF
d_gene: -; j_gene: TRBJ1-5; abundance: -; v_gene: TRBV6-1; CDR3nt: TGTGCCAGCAGTGAATCTCATCAGCCCCAGCATTTT; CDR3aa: CASSESHQPQHF
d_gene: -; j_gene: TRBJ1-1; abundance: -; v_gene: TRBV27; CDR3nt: TGTGCCAGCACGCAGGGCCTTAACACTGAAGCTTTCTTT; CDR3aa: CASTQGLNTEAFF
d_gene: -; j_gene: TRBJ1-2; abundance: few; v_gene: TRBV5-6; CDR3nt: TGTGCCAGCAGCCTCAACCAGATAAACTATGGCTACACCTTC; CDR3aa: CASSLNQINYGYTF
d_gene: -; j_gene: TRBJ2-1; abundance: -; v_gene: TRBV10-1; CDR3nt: TGCGCCAGCAGTGAGTCAGGGGGTCAGGACAATGAGCAGTTCTTC; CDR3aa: CASSESGGQDNEQFF
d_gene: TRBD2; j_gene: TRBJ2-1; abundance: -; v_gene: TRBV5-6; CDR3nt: TGTGCCAGCAGCTTTAGGAGTTGGGGACTAGCGGCAAACAATGAGCAGTTCTTC; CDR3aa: CASSFRSWGLAANNEQFF
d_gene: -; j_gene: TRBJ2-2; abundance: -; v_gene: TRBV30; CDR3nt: TGTGCCTGGAGATTTATCGGGGAGCTGTTTTTT; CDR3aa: CAWRFIGELFF
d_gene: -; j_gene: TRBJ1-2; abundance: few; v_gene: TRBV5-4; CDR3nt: TGTGCCAGCAGCAGCGACCCTGCCTATGGCTACACCTTC; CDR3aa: CASSSDPAYGYTF
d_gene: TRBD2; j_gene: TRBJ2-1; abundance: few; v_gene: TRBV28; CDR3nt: TGTGCCAGCAGTTCCTCAACGACTAGCGGGGGGGCTTGGGACAATGAGCAGTTCTTC; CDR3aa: CASSSSTTSGGAWDNEQFF
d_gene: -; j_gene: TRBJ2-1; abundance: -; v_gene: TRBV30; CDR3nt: TGTGCCTGGGGGGCAGGGGGGCGGCATGAGCAGTTCTTC; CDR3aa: CAWGAGGRHEQFF
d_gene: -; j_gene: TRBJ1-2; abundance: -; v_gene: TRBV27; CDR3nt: TGTGCCAGCAGTGCGACAGCTAACTATGGCTACACCTTC; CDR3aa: CASSATANYGYTF
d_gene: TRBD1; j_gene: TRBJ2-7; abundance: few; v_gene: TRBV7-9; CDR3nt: TGTGCCAGCAGCTTAGGGACAGGGTACGAGCAGTACTTC; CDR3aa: CASSLGTGYEQYF
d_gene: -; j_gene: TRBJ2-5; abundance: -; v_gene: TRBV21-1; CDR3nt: TGTGCCAGCAGCGGACAAACAGGGGCGCCCCAAGAGACCCAGTACTTC; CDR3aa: CASSGQTGAPQETQYF
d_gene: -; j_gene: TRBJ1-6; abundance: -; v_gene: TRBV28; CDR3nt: TGTGCCAGCGCAAATGTCGGAACAGAACTCCTCCACTTT; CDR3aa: CASANVGTELLHF
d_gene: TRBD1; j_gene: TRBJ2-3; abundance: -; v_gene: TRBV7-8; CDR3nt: TGTGCCAGCAGCTTGATGTTCACACAGGGGGCAGATACGCAGTATTTT; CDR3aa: CASSLMFTQGADTQYF
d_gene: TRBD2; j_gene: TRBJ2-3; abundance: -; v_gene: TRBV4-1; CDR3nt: TGCGCCAGCAGCCAAGACGGGGGGGCGTCAGATACGCAGTATTTT; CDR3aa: CASSQDGGASDTQYF
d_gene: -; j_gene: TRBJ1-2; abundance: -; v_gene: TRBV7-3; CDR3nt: TGTGCCAGCACCCCCGGGGCAGGGGCCTATGGCTACACCTTC; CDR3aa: CASTPGAGAYGYTF
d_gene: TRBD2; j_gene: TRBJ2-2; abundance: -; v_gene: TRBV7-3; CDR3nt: TGTGCCAGCAGTTCCGGGGGGACCCGGAGAACCGGGGAGCTGTTTTTT; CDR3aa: CASSSGGTRRTGELFF
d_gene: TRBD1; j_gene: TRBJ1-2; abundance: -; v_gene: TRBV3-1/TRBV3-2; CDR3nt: TGTGCCAGCAGCCAAGAAAGCAGGGGGCGAGGCTACACCTTC; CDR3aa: CASSQESRGRGYTF
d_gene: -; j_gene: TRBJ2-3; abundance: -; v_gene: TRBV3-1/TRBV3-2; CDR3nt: TGTGCCAGCAGCCAGCGAGATACGCAGTATTTT; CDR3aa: CASSQRDTQYF
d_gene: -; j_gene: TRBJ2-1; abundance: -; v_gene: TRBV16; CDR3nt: TGTGCCAGCAGCCAATCCCGGGGAGGCAATGAGCAGTTCTTC; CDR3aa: CASSQSRGGNEQFF
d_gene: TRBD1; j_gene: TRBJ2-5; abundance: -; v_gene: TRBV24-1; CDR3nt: TGTGCCACCAGTGATCCCGACAGGGGCCAAGAGACCCAGTACTTC; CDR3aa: CATSDPDRGQETQYF
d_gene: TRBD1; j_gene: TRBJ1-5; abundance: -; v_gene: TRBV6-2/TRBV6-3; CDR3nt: TGTGCCAGCAGTGGGGGACAGGGAAATAGCAATCAGCCCCAGCATTTT; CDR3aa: CASSGGQGNSNQPQHF
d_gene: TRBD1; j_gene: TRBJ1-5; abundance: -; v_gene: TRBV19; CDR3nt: TGTGCCAGTAGACCCGACAGGGTAACTCTTCCCCAGCATTTT; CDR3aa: CASRPDRVTLPQHF
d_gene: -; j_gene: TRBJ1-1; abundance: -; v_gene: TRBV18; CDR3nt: TGTGCCAGCTCACCACCGTTTTCTACGGGTTGGACTGAAGCTTTCTTT; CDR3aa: CASSPPFSTGWTEAFF
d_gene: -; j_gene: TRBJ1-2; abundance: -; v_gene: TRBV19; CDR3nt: TGTGCCAGTAGTATCCGGGACACTAACTATGGCTACACCTTC; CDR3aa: CASSIRDTNYGYTF
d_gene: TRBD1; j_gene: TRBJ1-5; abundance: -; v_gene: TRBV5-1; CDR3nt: TGCGCCAGCGGACAGGGGCCTAATCAGCCCCAGCATTTT; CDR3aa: CASGQGPNQPQHF
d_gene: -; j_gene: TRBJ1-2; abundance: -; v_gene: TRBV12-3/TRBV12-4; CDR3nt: TGTGCCAGCAGCAACAGGGTACGCGATGGCTACACCTTC; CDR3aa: CASSNRVRDGYTF
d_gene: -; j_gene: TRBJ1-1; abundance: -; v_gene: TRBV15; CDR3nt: TGTGCCACCAGCAGAGGCGGTGCGGCTGAAGCTTTCTTT; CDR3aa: CATSRGGAAEAFF
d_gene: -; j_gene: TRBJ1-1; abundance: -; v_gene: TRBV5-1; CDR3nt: TGCGCCAGCAGGGTTACAGGGAACACTGAAGCTTTCTTT; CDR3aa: CASRVTGNTEAFF
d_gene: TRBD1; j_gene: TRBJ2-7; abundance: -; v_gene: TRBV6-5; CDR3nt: TGTGCCAGCAGCTCCCCCGGACAGGGGGCTTACGAGCAGTACTTC; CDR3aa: CASSSPGQGAYEQYF
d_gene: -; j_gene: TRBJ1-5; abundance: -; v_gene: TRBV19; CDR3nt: TGTGCCAGTAGGCGGACTGACAATCAGCCCCAGCATTTT; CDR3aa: CASRRTDNQPQHF
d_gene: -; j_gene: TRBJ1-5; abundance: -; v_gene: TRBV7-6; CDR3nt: TGTGCCAGCAGCTTAGATGAGAGCAATCAGCCCCAGCATTTT; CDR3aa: CASSLDESNQPQHF
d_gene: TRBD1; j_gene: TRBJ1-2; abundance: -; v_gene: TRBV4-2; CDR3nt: TGTGCCAGCAGCCAAGAGTGGGCAGGGGGAAGTTATGGCTACACCTTC; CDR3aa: CASSQEWAGGSYGYTF
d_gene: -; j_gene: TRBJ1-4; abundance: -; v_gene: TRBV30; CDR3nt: TGTGCCTGGAGTGCCGGGACAATGGGGGAAAAACTGTTTTTT; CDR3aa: CAWSAGTMGEKLFF
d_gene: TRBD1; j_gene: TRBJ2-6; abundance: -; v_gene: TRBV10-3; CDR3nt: TGTGCCGCTAAACAGGGGACTGGGGCCAACGTCCTGACTTTC; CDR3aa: CAAKQGTGANVLTF
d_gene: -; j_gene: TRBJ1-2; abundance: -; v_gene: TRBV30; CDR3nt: TGTGCCTGGAGTCACCGGGGTAAGGGCTACACCTTC; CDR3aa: CAWSHRGKGYTF
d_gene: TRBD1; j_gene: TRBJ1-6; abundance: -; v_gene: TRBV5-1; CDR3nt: TGCGCCAGCAGCTGGGGACAGGGTGGGAATTCACCCCTCCACTTT; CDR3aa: CASSWGQGGNSPLHF
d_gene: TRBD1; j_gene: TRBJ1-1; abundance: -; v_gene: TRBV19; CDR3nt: TGTGCCAGTAGTCCAGGGGGCGGGATCGCTGAAGCTTTCTTT; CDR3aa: CASSPGGGIAEAFF